This is a list of T cell receptor beta chains from one sample in a study of cytomegalovirus exposure and HLA in healthy donors. Sequencing used immunoSEQ multiplex PCR; TCRdb keeps in-frame clones, though not all of them. The sample lists some 240,000 clones; nearly 95% were seen once. The source material was PBMCs. These receptor sequences come from a girl aged 2 to 9 in good health and CMV-seronegative. Each CDR3 is given with its conserved first and last residue. The order of the fields is CDR3 protein, CDR3 DNA, D gene, J gene, V gene, clone size. D genes are given only for firm matches. Clone size is given for some rows only: seen once, a few or many times, or a class if the clone is expanded.

CASSLTRSTGELFF,TGTGCCAGCAGCCTCACTAGGAGCACCGGGGAGCTGTTTTTT,NA,TRBJ2-2,TRBV7-2,NA
CASSQGQNNEQFF,TGCGCCAGCAGCCAGGGACAGAATAATGAGCAGTTCTTC,TRBD1,TRBJ2-1,TRBV5-1,NA
CASRLAGASYEQYF,TGCGCCAGCAGACTAGCGGGGGCGTCCTACGAGCAGTACTTC,TRBD2,TRBJ2-7,TRBV10-2,NA
CASSSSVNTEAFF,TGTGCCAGCAGCTCTTCCGTGAACACTGAAGCTTTCTTT,NA,TRBJ1-1,TRBV27,NA
CASGSVFSGANVLTF,TGTGCTAGTGGTTCCGTATTCTCTGGGGCCAACGTCCTGACTTTC,NA,TRBJ2-6,TRBV12-5,NA
CSARSQETQYF,TGCAGTGCTAGATCACAAGAGACCCAGTACTTC,NA,TRBJ2-5,TRBV20-1,NA
CASSRLAGGTDTQYF,TGCGCCAGCAGCCGACTAGCGGGAGGGACAGATACGCAGTATTTT,TRBD2,TRBJ2-3,TRBV4-1,NA
CAWSFRGGYTEAFF,TGTGCCTGGAGTTTCAGGGGAGGGTACACTGAAGCTTTCTTT,NA,TRBJ1-1,TRBV30,once
CASSLVGEPQHF,TGTGCCAGCAGCTTAGTGGGAGAGCCCCAGCATTTT,NA,TRBJ1-5,TRBV13,once
CASSLAGGVPTDTQYF,TGTGCCAGCAGCCTAGCCGGGGGGGTACCTACAGATACGCAGTATTTT,TRBD2,TRBJ2-3,TRBV11-2,NA
CASSTPQGDLSYEQYF,TGTGCCAGCAGCACCCCACAGGGGGACCTCTCCTACGAGCAGTACTTC,TRBD1,TRBJ2-7,TRBV11-3,NA
CASSLTRDTGELFF,TGTGCTAGCAGCCTTACTAGAGACACCGGGGAGCTGTTTTTT,NA,TRBJ2-2,TRBV7-7,NA
CAWSVRGFSPLHF,TGTGCCTGGAGTGTCAGAGGTTTTTCACCCCTCCACTTT,NA,TRBJ1-6,TRBV30,NA
CAASSSGGAYEQYF,TGTGCCGCATCCTCTAGCGGGGGAGCCTACGAGCAGTACTTC,TRBD2,TRBJ2-7,TRBV10-3,NA
CASSLAPGQPQHF,TGTGCCAGCAGTTTAGCGCCAGGTCAGCCCCAGCATTTT,NA,TRBJ1-5,TRBV27,NA
CATSRETANTEAFF,TGTGCCACCAGCAGGGAGACAGCGAACACTGAAGCTTTCTTT,NA,TRBJ1-1,TRBV15,NA
CATSRDIQGLKRLGSNQPQHF,TGTGCCACCAGCAGAGATATTCAGGGACTAAAGCGCTTGGGAAGCAATCAGCCCCAGCATTTT,NA,TRBJ1-5,TRBV15,NA
CASSPGAGANVLTF,TGTGCCAGCAGTCCGGGGGCTGGGGCCAACGTCCTGACTTTC,NA,TRBJ2-6,TRBV27,NA
CASSLQGTDTQYF,TGTGCTAGCAGCTTACAGGGGACGGATACGCAGTATTTT,TRBD1,TRBJ2-3,TRBV7-7,NA
CASSLVGAPEGNTIYF,TGCGCCAGCAGCTTGGTGGGGGCGCCCGAAGGAAACACCATATATTTT,NA,TRBJ1-3,TRBV5-1,NA
CASRTFDTSDNSPLHF,TGTGCCAGCCGAACATTTGACACATCGGATAATTCACCCCTCCACTTT,NA,TRBJ1-6,TRBV27,NA
CASSMGGSSYEQYF,TGTGCCAGTAGTATGGGGGGTAGCTCCTACGAGCAGTACTTC,NA,TRBJ2-7,TRBV19,NA
CASREGTISGYGYTF,TGCGCCAGCAGGGAGGGTACTATTAGTGGCTATGGCTACACCTTC,NA,TRBJ1-2,TRBV5-1,once
CASSERPYEQYF,TGTGCCAGCAGTGAACGCCCTTACGAGCAGTACTTC,NA,TRBJ2-7,TRBV6-1,NA
CASSYRGPNTGELFF,TGTGCCAGCAGTTACAGGGGGCCGAACACCGGGGAGCTGTTTTTT,TRBD1,TRBJ2-2,TRBV6-5,NA
CASSSDRGFRGYTF,TGTGCCAGCAGTTCGGACAGGGGGTTTAGGGGCTACACCTTC,TRBD1,TRBJ1-2,TRBV27,once
CSAKNGGGYTF,TGCAGTGCTAAGAACGGGGGTGGCTACACCTTC,NA,TRBJ1-2,TRBV20-1,NA
CASSPRTEPSAGYTF,TGTGCCAGCTCACCACGGACCGAACCTAGCGCAGGCTACACCTTC,NA,TRBJ1-2,TRBV18,NA
CASSAPGLAGGSEQFF,TGTGCCAGCAGCGCCCCGGGACTAGCGGGGGGTAGTGAGCAGTTCTTC,TRBD2,TRBJ2-1,TRBV9,NA
CASSQLPGELKGYTF,TGCGCCAGCAGTCAACTCCCGGGTGAACTGAAGGGCTACACCTTC,NA,TRBJ1-2,TRBV23-1,NA
CASSLGTGGSGYTF,TGTGCCAGCAGCTTAGGGACAGGGGGCTCTGGCTACACCTTC,TRBD1,TRBJ1-2,TRBV7-9,NA
CATGLAEYTGELFF,TGTGCCACGGGACTAGCGGAGTACACCGGGGAGCTGTTTTTT,TRBD2,TRBJ2-2,TRBV5-3,NA
CASSSRLGKTVETQYF,TGCGCCAGCAGCTCCAGACTAGGCAAGACGGTGGAGACCCAGTACTTC,NA,TRBJ2-5,TRBV4-1,once
CAISAGTGCGYTF,TGTGCCATCAGTGCTGGGACAGGGTGTGGCTACACCTTC,TRBD1,TRBJ1-2,TRBV10-3,NA
CASSPLGQARQSGNTIYF,TGTGCCAGCTCACCTCTCGGTCAGGCGCGCCAGTCTGGAAACACCATATATTTT,NA,TRBJ1-3,TRBV18,NA
CASSLDQPGLGYTGELFF,TGTGCCAGCAGCTTAGACCAACCGGGACTAGGATACACCGGGGAGCTGTTTTTT,TRBD2,TRBJ2-2,TRBV7-2,NA
CASSPGGPSNQPQHF,TGTGCCAGCAGCCCCGGAGGACCTAGCAATCAGCCCCAGCATTTT,NA,TRBJ1-5,TRBV9,once
CASSYSASGSAYEQYF,TGTGCCAGCAGTTACTCGGCTAGCGGGTCAGCCTACGAGCAGTACTTC,TRBD2,TRBJ2-7,TRBV6-5,NA
CAWSGGDNQPQHF,TGTGCCTGGAGTGGGGGGGACAATCAGCCCCAGCATTTT,NA,TRBJ1-5,TRBV30,NA
CASSLSGLTSYEQYF,TGCGCCAGCAGTCTTAGCGGGCTAACCTCCTACGAGCAGTACTTC,TRBD2,TRBJ2-7,TRBV10-2,once
CASRGTSGGHEQYF,TGTGCCAGCAGGGGGACTAGCGGGGGCCACGAGCAGTACTTC,TRBD2,TRBJ2-7,TRBV2,NA
CAWGGQRKADTQYF,TGTGCCTGGGGCGGACAGAGGAAGGCAGATACGCAGTATTTT,NA,TRBJ2-3,TRBV30,NA
CASSYTSGINEQFF,TGTGCCAGCAGTTACACTAGCGGGATTAATGAGCAGTTCTTC,TRBD2,TRBJ2-1,TRBV6-6,NA
CAWSSTGFEKLFF,TGTGCCTGGAGTTCCACGGGATTTGAAAAACTGTTTTTT,NA,TRBJ1-4,TRBV30,NA
CTSSQDPPSGSRTDTQYF,TGCACCAGCAGCCAAGATCCTCCAAGCGGGAGTAGAACAGATACGCAGTATTTT,NA,TRBJ2-3,TRBV1,NA
CASTSSGRVKHNEQFF,TGTGCCAGCACCTCCAGCGGGCGGGTTAAACACAATGAGCAGTTCTTC,NA,TRBJ2-1,TRBV5-4,NA
CASSPEASLGAFF,TGTGCCAGCTCACCCGAGGCGAGTTTAGGAGCTTTCTTT,NA,TRBJ1-1,TRBV18,NA
CASSVGQGKMNTEAFF,TGTGCCAGCAGCGTGGGACAGGGGAAGATGAACACTGAAGCTTTCTTT,TRBD1,TRBJ1-1,TRBV9,NA